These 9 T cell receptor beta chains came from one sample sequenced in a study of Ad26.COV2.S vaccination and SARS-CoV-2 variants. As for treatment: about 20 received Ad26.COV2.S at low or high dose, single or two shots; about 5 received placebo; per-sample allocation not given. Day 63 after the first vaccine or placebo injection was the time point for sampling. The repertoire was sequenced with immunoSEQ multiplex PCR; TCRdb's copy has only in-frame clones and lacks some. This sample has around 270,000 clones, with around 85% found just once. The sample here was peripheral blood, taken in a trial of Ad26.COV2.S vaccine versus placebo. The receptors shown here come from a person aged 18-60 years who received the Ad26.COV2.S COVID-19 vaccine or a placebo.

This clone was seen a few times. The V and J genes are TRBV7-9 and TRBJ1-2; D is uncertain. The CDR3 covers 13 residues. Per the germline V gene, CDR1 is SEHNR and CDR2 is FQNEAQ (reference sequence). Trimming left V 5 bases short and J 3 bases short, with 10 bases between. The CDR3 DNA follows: TGTGCCAGCAGCCACTCAAACGACTATGGCTACACCTTC. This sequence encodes CASSHSNDYGYTF. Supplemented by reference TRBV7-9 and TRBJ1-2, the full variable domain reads DTGVSQNPRHKITKRGQNVTFRCDPISEHNRLYWYRQTLGQGPEFLTYFQNEAQLEKSRLLSDRFSAERPKGSFSTLEIQRTEQGDSAMYLCASSHSNDYGYTFGSGTRLTVV.

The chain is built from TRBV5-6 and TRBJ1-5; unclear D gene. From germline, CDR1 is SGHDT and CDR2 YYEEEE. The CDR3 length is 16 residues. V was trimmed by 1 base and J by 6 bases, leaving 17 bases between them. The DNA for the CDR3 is TGTGCCAGCAGCTTGTCGGGAGCCCGTCGAAGTCAGCCCCAGCATTTT. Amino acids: CASSLSGARRSQPQHF.

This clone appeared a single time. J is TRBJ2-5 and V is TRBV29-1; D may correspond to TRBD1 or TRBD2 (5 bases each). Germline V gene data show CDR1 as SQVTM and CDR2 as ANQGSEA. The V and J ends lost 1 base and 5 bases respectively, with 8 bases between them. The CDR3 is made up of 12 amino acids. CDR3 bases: TGCAGCGTTGAAGGGGGGACGGAGACCCAGTACTTC. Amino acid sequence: CSVEGGTETQYF.

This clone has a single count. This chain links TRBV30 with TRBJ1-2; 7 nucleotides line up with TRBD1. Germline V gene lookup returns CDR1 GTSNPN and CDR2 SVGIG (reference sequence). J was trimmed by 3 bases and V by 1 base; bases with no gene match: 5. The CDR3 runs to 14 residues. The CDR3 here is CAWSGQGFDYGYTF. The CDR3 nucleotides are TGTGCCTGGAGTGGACAGGGATTTGACTATGGCTACACCTTC. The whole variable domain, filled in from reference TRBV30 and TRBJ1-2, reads SQTIHQWPATLVQPVGSPLSLECTVEGTSNPNLYWYRQAAGRGLQLLFYSVGIGQISSEVPQNLSASRPQDRQFILSSKKLLLSDSGFYLCAWSGQGFDYGYTFGSGTRLTVV.

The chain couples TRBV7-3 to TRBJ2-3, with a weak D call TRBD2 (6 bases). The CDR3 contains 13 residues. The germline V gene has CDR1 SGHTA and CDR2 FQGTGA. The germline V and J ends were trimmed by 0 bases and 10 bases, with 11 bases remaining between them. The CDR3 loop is CASSLTELAAQYF. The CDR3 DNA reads TGTGCCAGCAGCTTAACTGAACTAGCAGCGCAGTATTTT.

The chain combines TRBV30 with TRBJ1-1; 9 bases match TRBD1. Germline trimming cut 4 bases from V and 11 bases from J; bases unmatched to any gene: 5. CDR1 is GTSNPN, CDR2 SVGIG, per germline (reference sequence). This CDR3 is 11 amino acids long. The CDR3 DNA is TGTGCCTGGACCCTAGACAGGGGGGCTTTCTTT. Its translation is CAWTLDRGAFF.

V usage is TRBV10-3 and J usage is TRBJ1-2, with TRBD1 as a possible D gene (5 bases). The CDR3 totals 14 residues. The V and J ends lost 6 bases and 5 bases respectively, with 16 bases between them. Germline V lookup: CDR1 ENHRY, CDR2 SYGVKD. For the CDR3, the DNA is TGTGCCATCAGGCCGGCGGCGGGGCCTTATGGCTACACCTTC. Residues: CAIRPAAGPYGYTF.

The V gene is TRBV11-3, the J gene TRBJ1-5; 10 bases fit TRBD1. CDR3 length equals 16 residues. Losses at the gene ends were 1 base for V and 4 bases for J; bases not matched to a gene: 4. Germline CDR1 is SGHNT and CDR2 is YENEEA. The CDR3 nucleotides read TGTGCCAGCAGCTTAGCCGGACAGGGGGGAAATCAGCCCCAGCATTTT. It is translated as CASSLAGQGGNQPQHF.

CDR3 nucleotides: TGCAGCGTTGATGCTGGGCTTGGCTACACCTTC. Its translation: CSVDAGLGYTF. The J gene is TRBJ1-2, the V gene TRBV29-1; D is undetermined. V lost 3 bases and J 7 bases, leaving 9 bases between the germline ends. The CDR3 is 11 residues long. Germline-derived CDR1 and CDR2 are SQVTM and ANQGSEA.